The 22 T cell receptor beta chains below come from one sample, sequenced in a study of blood T cell repertoires in COVID-19. Assay used: immunoSEQ multiplex PCR; TCRdb lists only in-frame clones, some missing. In the table there are fewer than 400,000 clones, around 86% of which are singletons. The sample taken for sequencing was PBMCs or T cells enriched from blood (not recorded which). These receptors were obtained from a man aged 25-45 years who had recovered from COVID-19.

This rearrangement joins TRBV27 to TRBJ2-7; perhaps TRBD2 as D (5 bases). Between the trimmed V and J ends, which lost 6 bases and 6 bases, there was a span of 21 bases. The CDR3 length is 15 residues. Per the germline V gene, CDR1 is MNHEY and CDR2 is SMNVEV (reference sequence). CDR3 DNA sequence: TGTGCCAGCAGCTCATCGATCGGGGTTATAGGCGAGCAGTACTTC. Its protein is CASSSSIGVIGEQYF.

The chain combines TRBV12-2 with TRBJ2-1; the D call in the table, TRBD2, was not verified against the DNA. TRBV12-2 is a pseudogene locus. This CDR3 contains 14 residues. The CDR3 loop reads CASRPRLRSNEQFF. In DNA form, the CDR3 reads TGTGCAAGTCGACCCCGACTAAGATCGAATGAGCAGTTCTTC.

The V and J genes are TRBV23-1 and TRBJ1-4; 9 bases are shared with TRBD1. TRBV23-1 is filed as an ORF, its function uncertain. V gave up 1 base and J gave up 10 bases; unmatched junction bases: 10. The CDR3 sequence is 16 residues long. CDR3 protein: CASSQCFRQGGVKLFF. DNA of the CDR3: TGCGCCAGCAGTCAATGTTTTAGACAGGGGGGGGTAAAACTGTTTTTT.

The chain uses TRBV10-2 and TRBJ1-4; TRBD1 is a possible D gene (6 bases). The CDR3 runs 12 residues. Trimming took off 6 bases at V and 7 bases at J, with 9 bases between the two ends. Germline lookup yields CDR1 WSHSY and CDR2 SAAADI. DNA of the CDR3: TGCGCCAGCAGACAGGGTTTTGAAAAACTGTTTTTT. It is translated as CASRQGFEKLFF.

The CDR3 DNA sequence: TGTGCCTGGAGTATGAATAGCGAAACCCCCCGATTCTTC. Translating it yields CAWSMNSETPRFF. This sequence joins TRBV30 and TRBJ2-1; weak D call: TRBD2 (5 bases). Germline CDR1 is GTSNPN and CDR2 is SVGIG (reference sequence). There are 13 residues in the CDR3. V lost 2 bases to trimming and J lost 16 bases, with 21 bases between them.

V and J are TRBV5-1 and TRBJ1-1; D is uncertain. Trimming removed 4 bases at V and 5 bases at J, with 21 bases between. This CDR3 comprises 16 residues. Germline assignment: CDR1 SGHRS and CDR2 YFSETQ. CDR3 sequence (DNA): TGCGCCAGCAGCCCTAACGCAGGAGCGAGAGGGACTGAAGCTTTCTTT. Translated, it gives CASSPNAGARGTEAFF.

The chain employs TRBV9 and TRBJ1-2, with D possibly matching TRBD1 (6 bases). Trimming shortened V by 0 bases and J by 3 bases, and 18 bases separated the two germline ends. Germline values: CDR1 SGDLS, CDR2 YYNGEE. CDR3 length equals 17 residues. The DNA of the CDR3 is TGTGCCAGCAGCGTAGACCCCGGGACACCTGTCGACTATGGCTACACCTTC. Its protein is CASSVDPGTPVDYGYTF.

This chain links TRBV19 with TRBJ1-3; no clear D. The germline V gene encodes CDR1 LNHDA and CDR2 SQIVND (reference sequence). This CDR3 has 12 amino acids. The V and J ends lost 6 bases and 0 bases respectively, with 3 bases between them. CDR3: CASRSSGNTIYF. The CDR3, as DNA: TGTGCCAGTAGGAGCTCTGGAAACACCATATATTTT.

The chain links TRBV7-9 to TRBJ2-5; D is perhaps TRBD2 (6 bases). V gave up 6 bases and J gave up 8 bases, with 16 bases separating them. The CDR3 length is 13 residues. Germline V gene data show CDR1 as SEHNR and CDR2 as FQNEAQ (reference sequence). The CDR3 region is CASRLSEGGTQYF. The CDR3 DNA is TGTGCCAGCAGGCTGTCGGAGGGTGGAACCCAGTACTTC.

The chain uses TRBV4-1 and TRBJ1-1; D unresolved. Germline V gene sequence: CDR1 MGHRA, CDR2 YSYEKL. The CDR3 has 14 residues. Between the trimmed V and J ends, which lost 0 bases and 6 bases, there was a span of 11 bases. The CDR3 loop reads CASSQEHSRAEAFF. In nucleotides, the CDR3 is TGCGCCAGCAGCCAAGAACATTCGAGGGCTGAAGCTTTCTTT.

The J gene is TRBJ1-4, the V gene TRBV5-1; 10 nucleotides align to TRBD1. Germline V lookup: CDR1 SGHRS, CDR2 YFSETQ. The CDR3 totals 15 residues. With V trimmed by 0 bases and J by 8 bases, 4 bases remained unmatched. The DNA of the CDR3 is TGCGCCAGCAGCTTGGGTACGGACAGGGGGGAAAAACTGTTTTTT. Residues: CASSLGTDRGEKLFF.

This chain joins TRBV29-1 and TRBJ2-1; 7 bases align to TRBD2. Trimming removed 6 bases from V and 4 bases from J; junction bases left unmatched: 6. Germline V gene lookup returns CDR1 SQVTM and CDR2 ANQGSEA. The CDR3 runs 13 residues. The CDR3 sequence is CSVVTGGYNEQFF. CDR3 coding DNA: TGCAGCGTCGTGACGGGGGGATACAATGAGCAGTTCTTC.

The rearrangement links TRBV11-2 to TRBJ2-3; TRBD2 matches at 7 bases. The CDR3 loop spans 17 amino acids. V trimming: 3 bases; J trimming: 0 bases; junction bases outside the gene matches: 9. Germline-derived CDR1 and CDR2 are SGHAT and FQNNGV. CDR3 region: CASSLGGGAGSTDTQYF. CDR3 in DNA: TGTGCCAGCAGCTTGGGGGGGGGAGCAGGGAGCACAGATACGCAGTATTTT.

The chain is built from TRBV12-5 and TRBJ1-2; perhaps TRBD1 as D (5 bases). The CDR3 is 16 amino acids. V lost 4 bases, J lost 3 bases, and 18 bases lay in between. CDR1 is LGHNT, CDR2 FRNRAP, per germline. In DNA form, the CDR3 reads TGTGCTAGTGGTTCATCCAGTGGGGCCACAGACTATGGCTACACCTTC. The encoded protein is CASGSSSGATDYGYTF.

The chain recombines TRBV14 with TRBJ2-7; D possibly corresponds to TRBD1 (6 bases). The V end was cut by 1 base, the J end by 3 bases, with 10 bases between. The CDR3 loop spans 14 amino acids. Germline V gives CDR1 SGHDN, CDR2 FVKESK. This CDR3 is CASSQVGAGYEQYF. CDR3 coding DNA: TGTGCCAGCAGCCAAGTGGGGGCGGGCTACGAGCAGTACTTC.

This chain connects TRBV24-1 to TRBJ1-2; 8 nucleotides line up with TRBD1. Per germline, CDR1 KGHDR and CDR2 SFDVKD. Germline trimming cut 11 bases from V and 1 base from J; bases unmatched to any gene: 14. CDR3 length equals 16 residues. The chain's CDR3 is CAIAGQGTPDNYGYTF. DNA for the CDR3: TGTGCCATAGCCGGACAGGGCACACCCGATAACTATGGCTACACCTTC.

This chain uses TRBV23-1 with TRBJ1-4; 7 nucleotides align to TRBD1. TRBV23-1 is known as an ORF, though its function is uncertain. The trim removed 4 bases at V and 8 bases at J, leaving 13 bases unmatched. The CDR3 contains 16 residues. CDR3 region: CASSPRTDRVGEKLFF. In DNA form, the CDR3 reads TGCGCCAGCAGTCCCCGCACCGACAGGGTGGGCGAAAAACTGTTTTTT.

The chain couples TRBV29-1 to TRBJ1-2; D gene ambiguous. There are 11 residues in the CDR3. V lost 6 bases and J lost 6, with 11 bases in between. Germline V gene lookup returns CDR1 SQVTM and CDR2 ANQGSEA. CDR3 coding DNA: TGCAGCGTGAGGGTAGTGGATGGCTACACCTTC. Protein: CSVRVVDGYTF.

The rearrangement links TRBV20-1 to TRBJ2-3, with D possibly being TRBD2 (5 bases). V was trimmed by 5 bases and J by 6 bases, leaving 6 bases between them. The length of the CDR3 is 10 residues. CDR1 and CDR2 from the germline V gene are DFQATT and SNEGSKA (reference sequence). CDR3 sequence reads: CSAGGDTQYF. The CDR3 region has the DNA TGCAGTGCTGGCGGGGATACGCAGTATTTT.

V is TRBV2 and J is TRBJ1-3; D is perhaps TRBD1 (6 bases). The germline gives CDR1 SNHLY, CDR2 FYNNEI. The CDR3 spans 15 residues. The V end lost 6 bases, the J end lost 5 bases, and 17 bases lay between the germline ends. CDR3: CASRGQGRGRNTIYF. CDR3 in DNA: TGTGCCAGCAGGGGCCAGGGGAGAGGCAGAAACACCATATATTTT.

This clone was counted a single time. The rearrangement links TRBV10-2 to TRBJ2-7, with D perhaps TRBD2 (6 bases). Germline V gene lookup returns CDR1 WSHSY and CDR2 SAAADI. This CDR3 spans 15 amino acids. V was pared by 2 bases and J by 0 bases, with 11 bases between. The CDR3 bases are TGCGCCAGCAGTGAGCGGGGGTTTAGCTCCTACGAGCAGTACTTC. It codes for CASSERGFSSYEQYF.

The chain employs TRBV2 and TRBJ1-3; no clear D gene. V lost 9 bases and J lost 0, with 18 bases in between. The CDR3 has 16 residues. Germline assignment: CDR1 SNHLY and CDR2 FYNNEI. The chain's CDR3 is CASSREQINSGNTIYF. The CDR3 DNA reads as TGTGCCAGTTCCCGGGAGCAGATAAACTCTGGAAACACCATATATTTT.